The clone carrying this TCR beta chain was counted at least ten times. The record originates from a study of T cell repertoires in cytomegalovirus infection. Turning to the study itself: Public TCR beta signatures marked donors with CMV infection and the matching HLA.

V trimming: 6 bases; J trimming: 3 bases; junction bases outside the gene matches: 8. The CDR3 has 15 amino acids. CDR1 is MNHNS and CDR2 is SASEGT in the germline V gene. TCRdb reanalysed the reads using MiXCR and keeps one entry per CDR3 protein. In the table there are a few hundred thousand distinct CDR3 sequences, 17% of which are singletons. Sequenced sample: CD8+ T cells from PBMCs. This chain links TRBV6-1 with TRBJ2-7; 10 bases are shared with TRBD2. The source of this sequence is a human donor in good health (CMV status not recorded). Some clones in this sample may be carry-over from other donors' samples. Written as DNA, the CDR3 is TGTGCCAGCAGACAAGGGCTAGCGGGAGACTACGAGCAGTACTTC. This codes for CASRQGLAGDYEQYF.